The present T cell receptor (beta chain) was sequenced within a study of shared T cell receptors in the human thymus. This CDR3 contains 16 residues. From germline, CDR1 is MDHEN and CDR2 SYDVKM. V was cut by 8 bases and J by 0 bases, with 19 bases left in between. Generated by immunoSEQ multiplex PCR, the TCRdb table keeps only in-frame clones and is missing some. The sample lists 600,000 to 900,000 clones, 75% to 90% occurring once. The same sample was also studied in work on human thymus T cells. From that paper: Healthy Finnish infants having corrective surgery for congenital heart defects served as donors. The source of the thymus tissue was resections taken during corrective heart surgery. Thymic and blood repertoires appeared to show biased V and J gene usage. Unrelated individuals were reported by related research to share highly overlapping thymic repertoires.

The TCR comes from a girl under three years old with a congenital heart defect. The sample comprised thymocytes. The chain joins TRBV28 to TRBJ1-1; a weak D match, TRBD1 (6 bases). The DNA for the CDR3 is TGTGCCAGCGGACGGACAGTTGAAGATGTGAACACTGAAGCTTTCTTT. Residues: CASGRTVEDVNTEAFF.